This TCR beta chain appears in the sequencing data of a study of shared clonotypes between healthy human individuals. Study-wide points: Sequencing depth was predicted to influence how clonotypes are shared among donors. Naive CD4 clonotypes were shared across several donors at around 5.4%.

Assay: immunoSEQ multiplex PCR; the TCRdb copy retains only in-frame clones and omits some. The sample includes 700,000 to 950,000 clones, 90% to 98% of them seen just once. Germline assignment: CDR1 DFQATT and CDR2 SNEGSKA (reference sequence). V shed 1 base and J shed 6 bases, with 4 bases lying between them. The CDR3 length is 11 residues. Comment on this clone: The target antigen is unknown. The sample contains more than one DNA sequence encoding this CDR3.

The naive CD8 fraction comprised CD45RO-negative cells positively selected for CCR7 and excluded terminally differentiated effector memory CD45RA+ cells. The sequencing sample was made of naive CD8+ T cells sorted from blood. This receptor was identified in a man aged 30-40 years in good health. The V call is TRBV20-1, the J call TRBJ2-1; no reliable D call. The CDR3 region is CSARVGNEQFF. As DNA, the CDR3 is TGCAGTGCTAGAGTAGGCAATGAGCAGTTCTTC.